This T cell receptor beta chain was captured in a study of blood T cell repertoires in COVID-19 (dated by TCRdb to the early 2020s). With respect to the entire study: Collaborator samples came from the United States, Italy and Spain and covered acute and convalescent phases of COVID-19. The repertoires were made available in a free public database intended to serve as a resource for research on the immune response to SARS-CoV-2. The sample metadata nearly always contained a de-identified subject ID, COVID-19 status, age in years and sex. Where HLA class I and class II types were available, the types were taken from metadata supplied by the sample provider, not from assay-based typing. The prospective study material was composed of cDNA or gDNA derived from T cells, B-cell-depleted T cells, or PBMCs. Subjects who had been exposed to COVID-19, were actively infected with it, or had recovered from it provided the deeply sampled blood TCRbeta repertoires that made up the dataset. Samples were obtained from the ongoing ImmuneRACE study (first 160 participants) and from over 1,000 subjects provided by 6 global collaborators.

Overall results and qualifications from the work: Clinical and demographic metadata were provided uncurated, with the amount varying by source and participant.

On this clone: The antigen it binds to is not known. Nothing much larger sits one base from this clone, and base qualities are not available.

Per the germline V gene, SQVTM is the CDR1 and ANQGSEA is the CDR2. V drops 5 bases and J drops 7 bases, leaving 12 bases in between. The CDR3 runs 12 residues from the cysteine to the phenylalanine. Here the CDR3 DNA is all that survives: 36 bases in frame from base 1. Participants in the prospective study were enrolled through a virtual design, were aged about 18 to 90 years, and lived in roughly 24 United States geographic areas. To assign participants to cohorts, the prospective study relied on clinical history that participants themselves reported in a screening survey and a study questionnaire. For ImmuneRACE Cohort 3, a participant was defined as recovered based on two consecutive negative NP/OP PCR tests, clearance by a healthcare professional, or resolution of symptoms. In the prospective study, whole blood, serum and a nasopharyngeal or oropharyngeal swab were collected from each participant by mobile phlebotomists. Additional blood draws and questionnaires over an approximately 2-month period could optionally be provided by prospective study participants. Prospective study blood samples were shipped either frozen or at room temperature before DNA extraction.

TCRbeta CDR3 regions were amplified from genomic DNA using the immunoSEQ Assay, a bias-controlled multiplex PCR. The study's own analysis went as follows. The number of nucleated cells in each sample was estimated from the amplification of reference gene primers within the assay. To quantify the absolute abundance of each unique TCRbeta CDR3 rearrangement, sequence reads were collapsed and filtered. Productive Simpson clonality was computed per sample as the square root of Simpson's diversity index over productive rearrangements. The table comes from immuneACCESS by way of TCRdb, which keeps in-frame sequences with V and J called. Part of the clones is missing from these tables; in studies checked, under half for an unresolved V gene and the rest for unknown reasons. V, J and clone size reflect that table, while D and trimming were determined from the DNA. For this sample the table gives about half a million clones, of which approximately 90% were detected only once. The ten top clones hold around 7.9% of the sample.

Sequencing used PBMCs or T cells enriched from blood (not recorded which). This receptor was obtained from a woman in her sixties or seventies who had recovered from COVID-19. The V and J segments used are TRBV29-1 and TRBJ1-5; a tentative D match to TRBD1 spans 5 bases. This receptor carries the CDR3 CSVRQGDQPQHF. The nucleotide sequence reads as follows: TGCAGCGTTCGCCAGGGTGACCAGCCCCAGCATTTT. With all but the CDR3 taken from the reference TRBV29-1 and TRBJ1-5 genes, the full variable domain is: SAVISQKPSRDICQRGTSLTIQCQVDSQVTMMFWYRQQPGQSLTLIATANQGSEATYESGFVIDKFPISRPNLTFSTLTVSNMSPEDSSIYLCSVRQGDQPQHFGDGTRLSIL.